These 3 T cell receptor beta chains originate from one sample sequenced in a study of control samples from healthy donors and cancer patients (dated by TCRdb to 2019 to 2021). Library prep was done by the immunoSEQ multiplex PCR assay. In TCRdb, the immuneACCESS table is reduced to in-frame sequences with V and J assigned. These tables do not hold every clone; where another copy was compared, an unresolved V gene accounts for under half, and the others remain unexplained. Counted in this sample were approximately 120,000 clones; 80% to 90% of them appeared once. The biggest ten clones account for 2.9% of the sample. The sequenced sample was blood. Source of these receptors: a man between 60 and 75 years old in good health.

The rearrangement links TRBV6-2 or TRBV6-3 to TRBJ2-7; 8 bases are shared with TRBD1. Trimming at V came to 5 bases and at J to 6 bases, leaving 12 bases not matched to a gene. In germline, CDR1 is MNHEY, CDR2 SVGEGT. The length of the CDR3 is 15 residues. CDR3 region: CASSGGRTGRREQYF. Written as DNA, the CDR3 is TGTGCCAGCAGTGGAGGGCGGACAGGGAGACGCGAGCAGTACTTC.

This sequence joins TRBV6-5 and TRBJ2-3; TRBD1 matches at 7 bases. J lost 8 bases, V lost 0 bases, and 8 bases had no gene match. Germline CDR1 is MNHEY and CDR2 is SVGAGI. This CDR3 spans 15 amino acids. CDR3 region: CASSYSGQLTLTQYF. The CDR3 nucleotides read TGTGCCAGCAGTTACTCGGGACAGCTTACCCTTACGCAGTATTTT.

The rearrangement uses TRBV4-3 and TRBJ2-7; a weak D match, TRBD2 (5 bases). Trimming took 4 bases from V and 6 from J, leaving 13 bases between them. The germline gives CDR1 LGHNA, CDR2 YSLEER. This CDR3 spans 13 amino acids. In nucleotides, the CDR3 is TGCGCCAGCAGCCGAGGGCCCTTAGGCGAGCAGTACTTC. The encoded protein is CASSRGPLGEQYF.